Reported below is one T cell receptor (beta chain). The antigen remains undetermined. The entry originates in a study of T cell responses to AZD1222 COVID-19 vaccine. Regarding the study as a whole: White British people made up most donors, females outnumbered males, and clonal diversity was possibly underestimated.

The length of the CDR3 is 15 residues. Germline loops: CDR1 GTSNPN, CDR2 SVGIG (reference sequence). V was cut by 2 bases and J by 2 bases, with 14 bases left in between. TCRdb's table, derived via immunoSEQ multiplex PCR, lists solely in-frame clones and lacks some. This table has 150,000 to 200,000 clones, approximately 90% appearing once. The material was peripheral blood, obtained on day 0 of AZD1222 vaccination. The TCR originated in an adult in good health. The V gene is TRBV30, the J gene TRBJ2-3; D is perhaps TRBD2 (6 bases). CDR3 DNA sequence: TGTGCCTGGAGTATCTCCGGGACTTACACAGATACGCAGTATTTT. Translation: CAWSISGTYTDTQYF.